These 19 T cell receptor beta chains were all obtained from the same sample, sequenced in a study of T cell repertoires in cytomegalovirus infection. For these TCRs, the target antigens are not known. TCRdb recomputed calls from the reads with MiXCR, one row per CDR3 protein. This table holds around 710,000 distinct CDR3 sequences, 25% to 35% found once. The sample in question was cultured CD8+ T cells from PBMCs, obtained from culture after CMV antigen stimulation. These receptors were collected from a human donor in good health (CMV status not recorded). Some clones in this sample may be carry-over from other donors' samples.

V and J are TRBV18 and TRBJ1-4; no firm D call. V gave up 5 bases and J gave up 14 bases, with 15 bases separating them. The germline CDR1 and CDR2 sequences are KGHSH and LQKENI. The CDR3 has 12 amino acids. In DNA, the CDR3 is TGTGCCAGCTCAGCTGACCTGCGCGAGCTGTTTTTT. Translating gives CASSADLRELFF. The full variable domain, its missing parts supplied by reference TRBV18 and TRBJ1-4, is NAGVMQNPRHLVRRRGQEARLRCSPMKGHSHVYWYRQLPEEGLKFMVYLQKENIIDESGMPKERFSAEFPKEGPSILRIQQVVRGDSAAYFCASSADLRELFFGSGTQLSVL.

Here the CDR3 DNA reads TGTGCCATCAGAATTTCATTTGCAGGCAAGTCTGATGGCTACACCTTC. It translates to CAIRISFAGKSDGYTF. The V gene is TRBV10-3, the J gene TRBJ1-2, with D uncertain. There are 16 residues in the CDR3. Trimming removed 6 bases at V and 6 bases at J, with 23 bases between. CDR1 ENHRY and CDR2 SYGVKD come from the germline V gene.

The CDR3 spells CASSYPGTESYNEQFF. In DNA, the CDR3 is TGTGCCAGCAGCTATCCAGGGACAGAATCCTACAATGAGCAGTTCTTC. The chain couples TRBV7-1 to TRBJ2-1; 7 nucleotides line up with TRBD1. TRBV7-1 is given ORF status, its function remaining uncertain. The CDR3 covers 16 residues. V shed 4 bases, J shed 1 base, and the junction held 7 bases outside the gene matches.

V is TRBV7-9 and J is TRBJ2-4, with 7 positions matching TRBD1. With 1 base clipped from V and 3 bases from J, the junction kept 0 bases outside the gene matches. The CDR3 runs 14 residues. The germline V gene has CDR1 SEHNR and CDR2 FQNEAQ (reference sequence). The CDR3: CASSLDRGKNIQYF. In DNA form, the CDR3 reads TGTGCCAGCAGCTTAGACAGGGGCAAAAACATTCAGTACTTC.

The chain joins TRBV5-1 to TRBJ1-1, with 8 bases matching TRBD1. The junction had 9 bases not matched to a gene; V was cut back by 3 bases and J by 5 bases. This CDR3 comprises 15 residues. From germline, CDR1 is SGHRS and CDR2 YFSETQ. The CDR3 bases are TGCGCCAGCAGCTACCGACAGGGGAGGGGTACTGAAGCTTTCTTT. This gives the protein CASSYRQGRGTEAFF.

This clonotype was observed many times. The CDR3 nucleotides read TGTGCCAGCAGTCCTGATGAAACCTATGGCTACACCTTC. It specifies CASSPDETYGYTF. The J gene is TRBJ1-2, the V gene TRBV7-6; D unresolved. From germline, CDR1 is SGHVS and CDR2 FNYEAQ. The V end was cut by 6 bases, the J end by 4 bases, with 12 bases between. The CDR3 is made up of 13 amino acids.

This chain links TRBV27 with TRBJ1-6; TRBD1 might be the D (5 bases). V lost 6 bases and J 0 bases, leaving 9 bases between the germline ends. The CDR3 spans 15 residues. CDR1 is MNHEY and CDR2 is SMNVEV in the germline V gene (reference sequence). The CDR3: CASRPGSSYNSPLHF. CDR3 coding DNA: TGTGCCAGCAGACCAGGGAGCTCCTATAATTCACCCCTCCACTTT.

This clonotype appeared once. The chain links TRBV9 to TRBJ2-1; 11 nucleotides agree with TRBD2. From germline, CDR1 is SGDLS and CDR2 YYNGEE. The length of the CDR3 is 15 residues. V shed 2 bases and J 10 bases; nucleotides not matched to a gene: 8. Here the CDR3 reads CASSVGTSGGREQFF. The CDR3 region has the DNA TGTGCCAGCAGCGTCGGGACTAGCGGCGGAAGGGAGCAGTTCTTC.

This clonotype appeared a few times. The chain has TRBV6-2 or TRBV6-3 and TRBJ2-1; TRBD1 agrees at 10 bases. CDR3 length: 16 amino acids. Germline V gives CDR1 MNHEY, CDR2 SVGEGT. Losses at the gene ends were 2 bases for V and 5 bases for J; bases not matched to a gene: 6. DNA of the CDR3: TGTGCCAGCAGTTACGTGGGACAGGGGTGGGACAATGAGCAGTTCTTC. It specifies CASSYVGQGWDNEQFF.

In this sample, this clonotype turned up a few times. The chain has TRBV28 and TRBJ2-3; D remains ambiguous. The CDR3 spans 15 residues. In germline, CDR1 is MDHEN, CDR2 SYDVKM. Trimming shortened V by 3 bases and J by 0 bases, and 10 bases separated the two germline ends. CDR3 sequence: CASSFLPTSTDTQYF. DNA for the CDR3: TGTGCCAGCAGTTTCCTCCCCACTAGCACAGATACGCAGTATTTT.

The genes are TRBV7-8 and TRBJ2-3; 12 nucleotides line up with TRBD2. The junction had 7 bases not matched to a gene; V was cut back by 1 base and J by 5 bases. Germline lookup yields CDR1 SGHVS and CDR2 FQNEAQ. CDR3 length equals 17 residues. CDR3 protein: CASSLGTSGVLKDTQYF. CDR3 sequence (DNA): TGTGCCAGCAGCTTAGGGACTAGCGGGGTGCTTAAAGATACGCAGTATTTT. Supplemented by reference TRBV7-8 and TRBJ2-3, the full variable domain reads GAGVSQSPRYKVAKRGQDVALRCDPISGHVSLFWYQQALGQGPEFLTYFQNEAQLDKSGLPSDRFFAERPEGSVSTLKIQRTQQEDSAVYLCASSLGTSGVLKDTQYFGPGTRLTVL.

This chain uses TRBV9 with TRBJ2-1; either TRBD1 or TRBD2 may supply D (7 bases each). The V end lost 0 bases, the J end lost 6 bases, and 25 bases lay between the germline ends. Germline CDR1 and CDR2: SGDLS and YYNGEE. The CDR3 sequence is 19 residues long. CDR3 in amino acids: CASSVERTGRTGPVNEQFF. The DNA for the CDR3 is TGTGCCAGCAGCGTAGAGAGGACCGGGAGGACAGGACCTGTCAATGAGCAGTTCTTC.

This chain links TRBV7-9 with TRBJ2-1; 12 positions match TRBD2. Germline loops: CDR1 SEHNR, CDR2 FQNEAQ (reference sequence). The V and J ends lost 7 bases and 7 bases, in that order; junction bases with no gene match: 5. The CDR3 is 14 amino acids. The CDR3 loop is CASTPGTSGNEQFF. The CDR3 nucleotides read TGTGCCAGCACCCCCGGGACTAGCGGGAATGAGCAGTTCTTC.

The V gene is TRBV7-3, the J gene TRBJ1-5; D remains ambiguous. Trimming pared 2 bases from V and 3 bases from J, leaving 32 bases between. The CDR3 is 22 amino acids. CDR1 is SGHTA and CDR2 is FQGTGA in the germline V gene. The CDR3 sequence: CASSLELRAFRPSGPTNQPQHF. DNA of the CDR3: TGTGCCAGCAGCTTAGAGCTGCGGGCCTTCCGACCGTCGGGTCCGACCAATCAGCCCCAGCATTTT.

The chain joins TRBV10-3 to TRBJ1-5; D is perhaps TRBD1 (6 bases). Trimming stripped 4 bases from V and 9 bases from J, with 22 bases between. The CDR3 length is 16 residues. Germline loops: CDR1 ENHRY, CDR2 SYGVKD. The CDR3 here is CAISGSTDGGGRPQHF. The CDR3 coding sequence is TGTGCCATCAGTGGATCCACGGACGGGGGCGGTCGGCCCCAGCATTTT.

This clonotype was detected once. The V call is TRBV6-5, the J call TRBJ1-2; D gene unclear. CDR1 and CDR2 from the germline V gene are MNHEY and SVGAGI. This CDR3 spans 17 amino acids. Trimming shortened V by 0 bases and J by 5 bases, and 19 bases separated the two germline ends. The CDR3, as DNA: TGTGCCAGCAGTTACTCGACTCAGGCATTAAGACGGTATGGCTACACCTTC. It yields the protein CASSYSTQALRRYGYTF.

This clonotype was counted only a few times. This chain links TRBV25-1 with TRBJ1-4, with D maybe TRBD1 (5 bases). The length of the CDR3 is 14 residues. V lost 2 bases and J lost 8, with 12 bases in between. Germline assignment: CDR1 MGHDK and CDR2 SYGVNS. CDR3 protein: CASSEGGLGEKLFF. The CDR3 DNA sequence: TGTGCCAGCAGTGAAGGGGGACTAGGAGAAAAACTGTTTTTT.

This clonotype occurred a few times. The genes are TRBV27 and TRBJ2-3; 11 bases fit TRBD2. The germline CDR1 and CDR2 sequences are MNHEY and SMNVEV (reference sequence). The CDR3 spans 16 residues. The V gene end was trimmed by 5 bases and the J gene end by 4 bases; junction bases not matched to a gene: 8. The CDR3 reads CASSPYSGGAADTQYF. Here the CDR3 DNA reads TGTGCCAGCAGTCCTTATAGCGGGGGGGCGGCAGATACGCAGTATTTT.

The chain carries TRBV10-3 and TRBJ2-1, with a possible D match to TRBD1 (5 bases). Trimming left V 10 bases short and J 3 bases short, with 10 bases between. This CDR3 spans 12 amino acids. Germline V lookup: CDR1 ENHRY, CDR2 SYGVKD. The CDR3, as DNA: TGTGCCACCAGGACAAACTACAATGAGCAGTTCTTC. It specifies CATRTNYNEQFF.